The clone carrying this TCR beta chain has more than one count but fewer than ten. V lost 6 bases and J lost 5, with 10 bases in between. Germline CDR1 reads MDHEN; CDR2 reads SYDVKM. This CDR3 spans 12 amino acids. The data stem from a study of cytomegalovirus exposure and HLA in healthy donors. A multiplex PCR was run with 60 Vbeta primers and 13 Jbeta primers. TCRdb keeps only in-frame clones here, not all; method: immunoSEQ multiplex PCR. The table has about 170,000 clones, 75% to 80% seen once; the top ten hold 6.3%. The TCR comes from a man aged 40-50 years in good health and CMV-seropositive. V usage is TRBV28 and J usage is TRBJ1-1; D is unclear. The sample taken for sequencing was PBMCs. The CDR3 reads CASRYQVTEAFF. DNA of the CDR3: TGTGCCAGCAGGTACCAGGTAACTGAAGCTTTCTTT.